This TCR beta chain was retrieved from a study of cytotoxic CD8 clonotypes in ibrutinib-treated CLL. Germline V gene data show CDR1 as MNHEY and CDR2 as SMNVEV (reference sequence). Trimming pared 2 bases from V and 5 bases from J, leaving 9 bases between. The CDR3 is 13 residues long. The protocol was immunoSEQ multiplex PCR, while the TCRdb copy is restricted to in-frame clones and leaves out a portion. Seen here are approximately 46,000 clones, roughly three quarters observed once, and the top ten hold around an eighth. The material sequenced was PBMCs, taken after 12 months of ibrutinib treatment. V usage is TRBV27 and J usage is TRBJ1-1; no reliable D call. The sequence was collected from a human donor with chronic lymphocytic leukemia. CDR3 in DNA: TGTGCCAGCAGTTTAGAGGTGGGTACTGAAGCTTTCTTT. Translation gives CASSLEVGTEAFF.